Shown below are 13 T cell receptor beta chains from a single sample sequenced in a study of blood T cell repertoires in COVID-19. The protocol was immunoSEQ multiplex PCR, while the TCRdb copy is restricted to in-frame clones and leaves out a portion. The data contain 130,000 to 150,000 clones, approximately 81% of them seen just once; the ten biggest clones take up roughly two fifths. Material for sequencing was peripheral blood. The receptors come from a human donor in a cohort sampled during active COVID-19.

The CDR3 sequence is CASSRGWAAPNTEAFF. The CDR3 coding sequence is TGTGCCAGCAGCCGGGGGTGGGCGGCCCCGAACACTGAAGCTTTCTTT. The genes are TRBV28 and TRBJ1-1; tentative D call: TRBD1 (5 bases). Germline values: CDR1 MDHEN, CDR2 SYDVKM. The CDR3 spans 16 residues. Trimming cost V 6 bases and J 1 base, with 18 bases left between them.

The rearrangement links TRBV5-1 to TRBJ2-1, with TRBD1 matching 8 bases. CDR3 length: 13 amino acids. CDR1 is SGHRS, CDR2 YFSETQ, per germline. Trimming cost V 3 bases and J 8 bases; bases outside gene matches: 4. CDR3 bases: TGCGCCAGCAGCTCCGGACAGGGCGATGAGCAGTTCTTC. This sequence encodes CASSSGQGDEQFF. Together with reference TRBV5-1 and TRBJ2-1, the CDR3 gives the full variable domain: KAGVTQTPRYLIKTRGQQVTLSCSPISGHRSVSWYQQTPGQGLQFLFEYFSETQRNKGNFPGRFSGRQFSNSRSEMNVSTLELGDSALYLCASSSGQGDEQFFGPGTRLTVL.

J is TRBJ2-1 and V is TRBV19; a possible D gene is TRBD2 (5 bases). The CDR3 loop spans 16 amino acids. Germline V gene lookup returns CDR1 LNHDA and CDR2 SQIVND (reference sequence). Trimming pared 4 bases from V and 3 bases from J, leaving 16 bases between. CDR3 DNA sequence: TGTGCCAGTAGTAGCAGTGGAGGCAGACACTACAATGAGCAGTTCTTC. Its translation: CASSSSGGRHYNEQFF.

V is TRBV7-8 and J is TRBJ2-3; a possible D gene is TRBD2 (7 bases). The germline gives CDR1 SGHVS, CDR2 FQNEAQ. Trimming took 3 bases from V and 10 from J, leaving 17 bases between them. This CDR3 contains 14 residues. CDR3 bases: TGTGCCAGCAGCTTTGGGGGCAGGGGAGGGTCGCAGTATTTT. Its translation: CASSFGGRGGSQYF.

The V call is TRBV28, the J call TRBJ2-1; TRBD2 matches at 8 bases. J gave up 8 bases and V 6 bases, and 12 bases lay outside the gene matches. The CDR3 has 15 residues. Germline values: CDR1 MDHEN, CDR2 SYDVKM. In DNA, the CDR3 is TGTGCCAGCAGCTCCCCGGGCCCCGGGAGGGATGAGCAGTTCTTC. It encodes CASSSPGPGRDEQFF.

The rearrangement joins TRBV4-1 to TRBJ1-4; D remains ambiguous. The CDR3 consists of 15 residues. With 0 bases removed from V and 0 bases from J, the gap between germline ends came to 5 bases. Germline V CDR1 and CDR2: MGHRA, YSYEKL. DNA for the CDR3: TGCGCCAGCAGCCAAGATGAGACAACTAATGAAAAACTGTTTTTT. It specifies CASSQDETTNEKLFF.

The chain has TRBV3-1 (or the pseudogene TRBV3-2) and TRBJ1-2; D unresolved. CDR3 length equals 15 residues. Germline CDR1 and CDR2: LGHDT and YNNKEL (reference sequence). The ends were cut back, 1 base at V and 2 bases at J, with 11 bases in the middle. CDR3 in amino acids: CASSQAAGTNYGYTF. The CDR3 DNA is TGTGCCAGCAGCCAAGCGGCGGGCACAAACTATGGCTACACCTTC.

This clone occurred a few times. The rearrangement joins TRBV6-1 to TRBJ1-1, with 9 bases that match TRBD1. Germline V gene data show CDR1 as MNHNS and CDR2 as SASEGT. The V segment lost 2 bases and the J segment 4 bases; nucleotides outside the gene matches: 11. The CDR3 runs to 17 residues. CDR3 protein: CASSEPNRGLRGTEAFF. The CDR3 region has the DNA TGTGCCAGCAGTGAACCTAACAGGGGGCTCCGGGGCACTGAAGCTTTCTTT.

The chain joins TRBV5-1 to TRBJ2-7, with a weak D call TRBD2 (6 bases). Germline V lookup: CDR1 SGHRS, CDR2 YFSETQ. With 4 bases removed from V and 2 bases from J, the gap between germline ends came to 13 bases. The CDR3 length is 14 residues. The DNA for the CDR3 is TGCGCCAGCAGCCCGAGGATAGCGGCCTACGAGCAGTACTTC. The encoded protein is CASSPRIAAYEQYF.

V and J are TRBV10-3 and TRBJ1-4; no clear D gene. V dropped 0 bases and J dropped 4 bases, with 9 bases sitting between them. Germline CDR1 and CDR2: ENHRY and SYGVKD. The CDR3 runs to 15 residues. CDR3 DNA sequence: TGTGCCATCAGTGAGTCTACAGTTGGTAATGAAAAACTGTTTTTT. It encodes CAISESTVGNEKLFF.

This clone was seen a few times. The chain has TRBV4-1 and TRBJ2-7; maybe TRBD1 (5 bases). Germline CDR1 reads MGHRA; CDR2 reads YSYEKL. The CDR3 contains 11 residues. The V gene lost 3 bases and the J gene lost 9 bases, with 9 bases spanning the gap. CDR3 residues: CASSQQGVQYF. The DNA for the CDR3 is TGCGCCAGCAGCCAGCAGGGTGTGCAGTACTTC.

The chain uses TRBV6-5 and TRBJ1-1; no clear D gene. The length of the CDR3 is 12 residues. Germline V gene lookup returns CDR1 MNHEY and CDR2 SVGAGI. V lost 7 bases and J lost 1, with 7 bases in between. CDR3 sequence: CASTNTNTEAFF. CDR3 DNA sequence: TGTGCCAGCACCAACACGAACACTGAAGCTTTCTTT.

V usage is TRBV6-5 and J usage is TRBJ2-7; 12 bases match TRBD1. CDR1 and CDR2 (germline): MNHEY, SVGAGI. The V and J ends lost 5 bases and 2 bases, in that order; junction bases with no gene match: 4. This CDR3 contains 15 residues. This chain's CDR3 is CASSLRDRGPYEQYF. CDR3 sequence (DNA): TGTGCCAGCAGTCTACGGGACAGGGGGCCCTACGAGCAGTACTTC.